This TCR beta chain derives from a study of blood T cells in healthy people across ages. Worth noting for this clonotype: Its matching antigen is unknown.

A second PCR of 7 to 11 cycles used a sample-barcoded 5' primer and a J-beta primer mix. A template-switch adaptor that had 12 random nucleotides put a tag on each cDNA molecule. Each CDR3 protein is one row after TCRdb ran MiXCR on the 5' RACE reads. The sample has about 1.4 million distinct CDR3 sequences, around 59% seen once. Study-wide results and caveats: Donors of long life had a larger count of naive CD4+ cells and greater diversity than aged donors.

The CDR3 is 16 amino acids. V shed 4 bases and J shed 0 bases, with 16 bases lying between them. Germline assignment: CDR1 LGHDT and CDR2 YNNKEL (reference sequence). The sample comprised blood. This TCR derives from a man between 18 and 35 years old in good health. The chain is built from TRBV3-1 and TRBJ2-7; TRBD2 is a possible D gene (6 bases). CDR3 DNA: TGTGCCAGCAGCCCCCTGGGGGGAACTCCCTCCTACGAGCAGTACTTC. This translates into CASSPLGGTPSYEQYF.